A selection of T cell receptor beta chains follows, all from one sample in a study of T cells after yellow fever vaccination. MiXCR was run by TCRdb on the 5' RACE reads, yielding one entry per CDR3 protein. The repertoire has 110,000 to 150,000 distinct CDR3 sequences, 6.6% of them found once; the top ten carry under 0.8%. The source material was CD4+ T cells sorted from PBMCs, sampled 10 days after the yellow fever booster vaccination. The receptors stem from a young man who received the YFV17D yellow fever vaccine. CDR3s include the opening cysteine and the closing phenylalanine or tryptophan. A D gene is named only where the DNA matches it firmly. The size of a clone is reported for some rows only, either as once, few or many, or as a class for expanded clones.

V,J,size,D,DNA,CDR3
TRBV20-1,TRBJ1-1,many,TRBD1,TGCAGTGCTAGAGGGCGGACAGGGGCGAACACTGAAGCTTTCTTT,CSARGRTGANTEAFF
TRBV5-4,TRBJ2-1,many,TRBD2,TGTGCCAGCAGCCGCGAGGGGAGGGCCGGTGATGAGCAGTTCTTC,CASSREGRAGDEQFF
TRBV6-5,TRBJ1-1,many,NA,TGTGCCAGCAGTACCGGGGGGCAGGGTTTGACTGAAGCTTTCTTT,CASSTGGQGLTEAFF
TRBV4-3,TRBJ1-4,many,NA,TGCGCCAGCAGCCCGGGGGGGGGACTAACCCTTGAGGAAAAACTGTTTTTT,CASSPGGGLTLEEKLFF
TRBV6-1,TRBJ1-1,many,NA,TGTGCCAGCACGGTCAATGCGGGGCCTGAAGCTTTCTTT,CASTVNAGPEAFF
TRBV20-1,TRBJ2-1,few,NA,TGCAGTGCTAGAGCCCGCCTGTGGGATAGGGGCAATGAGCAGTTCTTC,CSARARLWDRGNEQFF
TRBV12-5,TRBJ2-5,many,NA,TGTGCTAGTGGTTCAGGGGACCAAGAGACCCAGTACTTC,CASGSGDQETQYF
TRBV7-6,TRBJ2-7,many,TRBD2,TGTGCCAGCAGCTTACGACTAGCGGGATCCGAGCAGTACTTC,CASSLRLAGSEQYF
TRBV9,TRBJ2-1,many,NA,TGTGCCAGCAGCCCCCCCTCCCCGAGGAATGAGCAGTTCTTC,CASSPPSPRNEQFF
TRBV20-1,TRBJ2-5,many,NA,TGCAGCTTTACCGGGAGTCAAGAGACCCAGTACTTC,CSFTGSQETQYF
TRBV20-1,TRBJ1-2,many,NA,TGCAGTGCTGCGTTGGGGGGTTTAAAGGGCTACACCTTC,CSAALGGLKGYTF
TRBV7-2,TRBJ2-7,many,NA,TGTGCCAGCAGCTTTAGGGGGGGAACCTACGAGCAGTACTTC,CASSFRGGTYEQYF
TRBV6-1,TRBJ2-5,NA,NA,TGTGCCAGCAGCCAGGGACTTTTGGAGACCCAGTACTTC,CASSQGLLETQYF
TRBV19,TRBJ1-4,many,NA,TGTGCCAGTACCCAAGGGGGGATCGATGAAAAACTGTTTTTT,CASTQGGIDEKLFF
TRBV3-1,TRBJ2-7,few,NA,TGTGCCAGCAGCCAGGAGTACTTCACCTACGAGCAGTACTTC,CASSQEYFTYEQYF
TRBV4-2,TRBJ2-3,many,TRBD1,TGTGCCAGCAGCCGAGAGGACAGGGGAGCAGATACGCAGTATTTT,CASSREDRGADTQYF
TRBV4-1,TRBJ2-1,few,NA,TGCGCCAGCAGCTCCCTGGACAGCCTCAATGAGCAGTTCTTC,CASSSLDSLNEQFF
TRBV3-1,TRBJ2-7,many,TRBD2,TGTGCCAGCAGCCCTTCAATAGCGGGAGGGCCGATGAAGCAGTACTTC,CASSPSIAGGPMKQYF
TRBV28,TRBJ2-1,many,TRBD2,TGTGCCAGCAAACTACCGGGATTAGCGGGAGGGCTCGGGAATGAGCAGTTCTTC,CASKLPGLAGGLGNEQFF
TRBV5-6,TRBJ1-2,many,NA,TGTGCCAGCAGCTTAGATCTAGGGAGCTATGGCTACACCTTC,CASSLDLGSYGYTF
TRBV12-3/TRBV12-4,TRBJ2-5,NA,TRBD2,TGTGCCAGCAGTTTAGCGGGACTAGCGGCTAAAGAGACCCAGTACTTC,CASSLAGLAAKETQYF
TRBV20-1,TRBJ2-1,NA,NA,TGCAGTGCTAGAGACCACGGGGCCCATAGAACCGGACCGAGCTCCTACAATGAGCAGTTCTTC,CSARDHGAHRTGPSSYNEQFF
TRBV6-5,TRBJ1-5,many,TRBD1,TGTGCCAGCAGCCAATTCAGGGGGCGGGTGAATCAGCCCCAGCATTTT,CASSQFRGRVNQPQHF
TRBV7-2,TRBJ1-1,NA,NA,TGTGCCAGCAGCTTAGTAACGACACTGCAAGAAGCTTTCTTT,CASSLVTTLQEAFF
TRBV11-2,TRBJ2-2,many,TRBD2,TGTGCCAGCAGCTTAGTTTTAGCGGGAGGTACGAACACCGGGGAGCTGTTTTTT,CASSLVLAGGTNTGELFF
TRBV5-5,TRBJ1-2,NA,TRBD1,TGTGCCAGCAGCTTGGACTCCCAGACAGGGAGCTATGGCTACACCTTC,CASSLDSQTGSYGYTF
TRBV9,TRBJ2-4,many,TRBD2,TGTGCCAGCAGCGGGGGGGGATGGATAAATAGAACCATTCAGTACTTC,CASSGGGWINRTIQYF
TRBV5-1,TRBJ2-2,NA,NA,TGCGCCAGCAGGGCCGGGACAAGGGACACCGGGGAGCTGTTTTTT,CASRAGTRDTGELFF
TRBV29-1,TRBJ2-2,many,NA,TGCAGCGTTGAGGATGGGTTTTTT,CSVEDGFF
TRBV4-3,TRBJ2-7,many,NA,TGCGCCAGCAGCCAAGATATCCGGCAGGGGAGGTACGAGCAGTACTTC,CASSQDIRQGRYEQYF
TRBV10-3,TRBJ2-7,many,NA,TGTGCCATCAGTCGGGGATCCTACGAGCAGTACTTC,CAISRGSYEQYF
TRBV18,TRBJ1-5,NA,NA,TGTGCCAGCTCACCAGGGGCAGAGAATCAGCCCCAGCATTTT,CASSPGAENQPQHF